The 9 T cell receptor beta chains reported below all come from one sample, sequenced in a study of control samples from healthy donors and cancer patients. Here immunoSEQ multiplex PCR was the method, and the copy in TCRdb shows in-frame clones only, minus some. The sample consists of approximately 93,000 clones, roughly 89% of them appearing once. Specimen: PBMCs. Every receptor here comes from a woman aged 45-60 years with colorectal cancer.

The CDR3 protein is CASSLSAPREDQPQHF. The CDR3 coding sequence is TGTGCCAGCAGCCTGAGCGCCCCGCGGGAGGATCAGCCCCAGCATTTT. The chain joins TRBV7-2 to TRBJ1-5; the D is unclear. CDR3 size: 16 residues. Germline-derived CDR1 and CDR2 are SGHTA and FQGNSA. Trimming pared 5 bases from V and 5 bases from J, leaving 19 bases between. Full variable domain (outside the CDR3, taken from reference TRBV7-2 and TRBJ1-5): GAGVSQSPSNKVTEKGKDVELRCDPISGHTALYWYRQSLGQGLEFLIYFQGNSAPDKSGLPSDRFSAERTGGSVSTLTIQRTQQEDSAVYLCASSLSAPREDQPQHFGDGTRLSIL.

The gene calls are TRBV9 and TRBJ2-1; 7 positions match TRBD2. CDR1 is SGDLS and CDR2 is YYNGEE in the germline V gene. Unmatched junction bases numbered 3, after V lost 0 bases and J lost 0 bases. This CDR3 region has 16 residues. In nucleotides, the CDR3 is TGTGCCAGCAGCGTAGTCGGGGGGAGCTCCTACAATGAGCAGTTCTTC. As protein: CASSVVGGSSYNEQFF.

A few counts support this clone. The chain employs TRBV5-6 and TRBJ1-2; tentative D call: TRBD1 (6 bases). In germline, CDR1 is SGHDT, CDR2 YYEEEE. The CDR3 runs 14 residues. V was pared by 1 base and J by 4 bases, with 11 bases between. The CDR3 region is CASSLRAGVYGYTF. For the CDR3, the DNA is TGTGCCAGCAGCTTGAGAGCAGGGGTCTATGGCTACACCTTC.

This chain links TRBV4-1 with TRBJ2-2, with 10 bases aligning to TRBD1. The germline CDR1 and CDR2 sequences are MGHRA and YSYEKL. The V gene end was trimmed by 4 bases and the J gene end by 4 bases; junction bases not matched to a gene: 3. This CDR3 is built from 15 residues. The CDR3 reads CASSRGQGGTGELFF. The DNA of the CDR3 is TGCGCCAGCAGCCGCGGACAGGGGGGCACCGGGGAGCTGTTTTTT.

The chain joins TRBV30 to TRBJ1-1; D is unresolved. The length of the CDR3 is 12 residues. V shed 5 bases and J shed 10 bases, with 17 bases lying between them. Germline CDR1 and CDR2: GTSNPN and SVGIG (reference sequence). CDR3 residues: CAWSIGTLGAFF. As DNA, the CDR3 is TGTGCCTGGTCCATCGGAACCCTGGGAGCTTTCTTT. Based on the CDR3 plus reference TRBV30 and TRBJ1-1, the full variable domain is SQTIHQWPATLVQPVGSPLSLECTVEGTSNPNLYWYRQAAGRGLQLLFYSVGIGQISSEVPQNLSASRPQDRQFILSSKKLLLSDSGFYLCAWSIGTLGAFFGQGTRLTVV.

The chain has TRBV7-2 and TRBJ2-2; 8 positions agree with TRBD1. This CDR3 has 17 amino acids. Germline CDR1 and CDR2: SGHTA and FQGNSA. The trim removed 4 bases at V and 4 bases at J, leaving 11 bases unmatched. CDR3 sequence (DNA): TGTGCCAGCAGCTCCATCTCCGGGACAGGATTCACCGGGGAGCTGTTTTTT. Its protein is CASSSISGTGFTGELFF.

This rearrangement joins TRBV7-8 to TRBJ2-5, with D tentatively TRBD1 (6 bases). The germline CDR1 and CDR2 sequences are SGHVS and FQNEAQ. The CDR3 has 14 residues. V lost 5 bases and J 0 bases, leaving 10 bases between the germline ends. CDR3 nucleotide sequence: TGTGCCAGCAGCACCTACAGGGACCAAGAGACCCAGTACTTC. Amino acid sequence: CASSTYRDQETQYF.

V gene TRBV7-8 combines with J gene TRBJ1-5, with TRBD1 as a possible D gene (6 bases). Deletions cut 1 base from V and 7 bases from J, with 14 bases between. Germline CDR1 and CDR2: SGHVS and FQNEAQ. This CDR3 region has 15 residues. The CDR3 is CASSLEQGRRQPQHF. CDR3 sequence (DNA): TGTGCCAGCAGCTTAGAACAGGGTCGCAGGCAGCCCCAGCATTTT.

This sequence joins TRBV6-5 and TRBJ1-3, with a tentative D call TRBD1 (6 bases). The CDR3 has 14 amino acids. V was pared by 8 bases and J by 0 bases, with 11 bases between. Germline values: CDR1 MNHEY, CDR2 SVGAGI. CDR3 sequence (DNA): TGTGCCAGCCACCAGACAGGCTCTGGAAACACCATATATTTT. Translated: CASHQTGSGNTIYF.